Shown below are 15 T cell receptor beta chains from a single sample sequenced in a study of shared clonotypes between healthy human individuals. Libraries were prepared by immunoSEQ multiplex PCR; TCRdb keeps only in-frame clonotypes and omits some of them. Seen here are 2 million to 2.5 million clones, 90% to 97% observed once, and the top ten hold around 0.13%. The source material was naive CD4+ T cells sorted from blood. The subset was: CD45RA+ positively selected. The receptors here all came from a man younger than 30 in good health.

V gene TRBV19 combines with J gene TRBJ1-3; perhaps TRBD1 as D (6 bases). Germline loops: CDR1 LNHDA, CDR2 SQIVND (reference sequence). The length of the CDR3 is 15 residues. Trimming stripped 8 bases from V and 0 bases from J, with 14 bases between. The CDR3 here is CASGDGQLSGNTIYF. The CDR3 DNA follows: TGTGCCAGTGGAGATGGACAGCTCTCTGGAAACACCATATATTTT.

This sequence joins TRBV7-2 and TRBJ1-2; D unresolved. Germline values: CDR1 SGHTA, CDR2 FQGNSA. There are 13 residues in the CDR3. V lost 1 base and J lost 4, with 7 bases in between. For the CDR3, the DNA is TGTGCCAGCAGCTTAGAACAGCGCTATGGCTACACCTTC. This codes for CASSLEQRYGYTF.

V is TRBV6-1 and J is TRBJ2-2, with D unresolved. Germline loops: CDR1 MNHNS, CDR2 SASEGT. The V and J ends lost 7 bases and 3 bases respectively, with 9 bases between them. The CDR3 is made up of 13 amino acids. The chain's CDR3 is CASIKSDTGELFF. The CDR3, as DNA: TGTGCCAGCATCAAAAGCGACACCGGGGAGCTGTTTTTT.

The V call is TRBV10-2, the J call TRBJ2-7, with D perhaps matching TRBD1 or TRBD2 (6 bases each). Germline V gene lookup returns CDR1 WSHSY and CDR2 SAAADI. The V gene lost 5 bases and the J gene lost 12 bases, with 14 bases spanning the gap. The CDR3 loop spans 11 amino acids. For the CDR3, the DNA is TGCGCCAGCAGTCAACGGGGGCGGGGGTACTTC. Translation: CASSQRGRGYF.

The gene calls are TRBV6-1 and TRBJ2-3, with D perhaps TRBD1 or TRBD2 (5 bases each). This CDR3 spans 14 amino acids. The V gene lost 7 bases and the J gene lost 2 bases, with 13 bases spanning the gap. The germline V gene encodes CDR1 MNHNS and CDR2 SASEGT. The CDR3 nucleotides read TGTGCCAGCATGAGGGGTATCCCCACAGATACGCAGTATTTT. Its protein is CASMRGIPTDTQYF.

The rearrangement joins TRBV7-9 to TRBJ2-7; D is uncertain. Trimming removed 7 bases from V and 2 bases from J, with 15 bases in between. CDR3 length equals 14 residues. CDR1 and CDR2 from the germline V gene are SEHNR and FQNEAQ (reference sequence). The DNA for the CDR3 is TGTGCCAGCATCGAAGGCGGCAGAACCTACGAGCAGTACTTC. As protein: CASIEGGRTYEQYF.

CDR3 DNA sequence: TGTGCCAGCACGCCGGGACAGCGTAATGAAAAACTGTTTTTT. Protein: CASTPGQRNEKLFF. The chain couples TRBV2 to TRBJ1-4; 7 nucleotides align to TRBD1. Trimming removed 7 bases from V and 4 bases from J; junction bases left unmatched: 6. CDR3 length: 14 amino acids. Germline-derived CDR1 and CDR2 are SNHLY and FYNNEI.

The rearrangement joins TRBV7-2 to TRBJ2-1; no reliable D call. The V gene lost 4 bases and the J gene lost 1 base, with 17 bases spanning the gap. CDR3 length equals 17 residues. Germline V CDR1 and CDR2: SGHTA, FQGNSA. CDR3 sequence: CASSSTAFRGSYNEQFF. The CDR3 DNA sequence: TGTGCCAGCAGCTCCACCGCATTCCGAGGTTCCTACAATGAGCAGTTCTTC.

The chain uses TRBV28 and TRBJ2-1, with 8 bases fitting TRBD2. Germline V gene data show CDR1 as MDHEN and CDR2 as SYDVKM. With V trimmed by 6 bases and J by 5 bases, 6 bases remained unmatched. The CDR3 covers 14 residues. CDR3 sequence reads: CASRVAGINNEQFF. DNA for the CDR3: TGTGCCAGCAGGGTAGCGGGAATTAACAATGAGCAGTTCTTC.

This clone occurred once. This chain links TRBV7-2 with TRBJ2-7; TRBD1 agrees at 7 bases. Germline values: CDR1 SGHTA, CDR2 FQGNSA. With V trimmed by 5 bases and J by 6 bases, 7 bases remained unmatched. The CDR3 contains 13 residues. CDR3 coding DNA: TGTGCCAGCAGCGCACGACAGGGTACCGAGCAGTACTTC. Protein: CASSARQGTEQYF. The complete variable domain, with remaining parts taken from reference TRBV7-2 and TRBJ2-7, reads GAGVSQSPSNKVTEKGKDVELRCDPISGHTALYWYRQSLGQGLEFLIYFQGNSAPDKSGLPSDRFSAERTGGSVSTLTIQRTQQEDSAVYLCASSARQGTEQYFGPGTRLTVT.

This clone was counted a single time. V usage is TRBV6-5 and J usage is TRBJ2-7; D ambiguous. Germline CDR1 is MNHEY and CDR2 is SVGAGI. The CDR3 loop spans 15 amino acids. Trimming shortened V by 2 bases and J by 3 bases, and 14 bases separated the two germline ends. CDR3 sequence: CASSYLRDPSYEQYF. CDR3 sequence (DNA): TGTGCCAGCAGTTACCTGCGTGATCCGAGCTACGAGCAGTACTTC.

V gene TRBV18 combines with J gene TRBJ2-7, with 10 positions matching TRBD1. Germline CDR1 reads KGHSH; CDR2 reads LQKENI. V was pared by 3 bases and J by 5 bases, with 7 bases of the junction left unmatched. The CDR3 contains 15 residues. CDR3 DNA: TGTGCCAGCTCACCTGTGGACAGGGGGTTCCACGAGCAGTACTTC. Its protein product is CASSPVDRGFHEQYF.

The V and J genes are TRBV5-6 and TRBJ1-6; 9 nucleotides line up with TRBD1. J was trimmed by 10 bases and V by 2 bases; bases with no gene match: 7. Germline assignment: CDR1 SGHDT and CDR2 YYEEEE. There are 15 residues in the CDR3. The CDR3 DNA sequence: TGTGCCAGCAGCTTCCGGGACAGGGCTGTCTCACCCCTCCACTTT. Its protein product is CASSFRDRAVSPLHF.

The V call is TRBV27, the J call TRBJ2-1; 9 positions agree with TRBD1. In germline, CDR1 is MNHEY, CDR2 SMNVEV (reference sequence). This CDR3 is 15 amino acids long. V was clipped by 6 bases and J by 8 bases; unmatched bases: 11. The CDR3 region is CASSRRQGGVYEQFF. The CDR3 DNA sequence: TGTGCCAGCAGCCGACGACAGGGGGGCGTCTATGAGCAGTTCTTC.

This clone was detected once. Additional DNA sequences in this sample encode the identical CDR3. The CDR3 region is CAWGWTGGDGYTF. The CDR3 DNA reads as TGTGCCTGGGGCTGGACAGGGGGGGATGGCTACACCTTC. The rearrangement links TRBV30 to TRBJ1-2, with 10 bases aligning to TRBD1. The germline CDR1 and CDR2 sequences are GTSNPN and SVGIG (reference sequence). V shed 5 bases, J shed 6 bases, and the junction held 6 bases outside the gene matches. The CDR3 consists of 13 residues.